Listed here are 22 T cell receptor beta chains from one sample, sequenced in a study of cytomegalovirus exposure and HLA in healthy donors. The PCR ran on 60 Vbeta and 13 Jbeta primers. Only in-frame clones appear in the TCRdb table, and some are missing; sequencing was by immunoSEQ multiplex PCR. The sample holds 100,000 to 150,000 clones, approximately 74% seen once. The sequenced material came from PBMCs. Source of these receptors: a man in his forties or fifties in good health and CMV-seropositive.

CDR3 nucleotides: TGTGCCAGCAGCTCCAACTTGGGCGTGAACACTGAAGCTTTCTTT. This codes for CASSSNLGVNTEAFF. The chain carries TRBV11-2 and TRBJ1-1; D not resolved. The CDR3 consists of 15 residues. The germline V gene has CDR1 SGHAT and CDR2 FQNNGV. The germline V and J ends were trimmed by 4 bases and 0 bases, with 12 bases remaining between them.

V gene TRBV6-5 combines with J gene TRBJ2-3; 8 bases fit TRBD2. This CDR3 has 14 residues. The germline V gene encodes CDR1 MNHEY and CDR2 SVGAGI. The ends lost 10 bases at V and 4 bases at J; junction bases unmatched: 10. In DNA form, the CDR3 reads TGTGCCACCAACACCCCGGGGGGGCCAGATACGCAGTATTTT. The encoded protein is CATNTPGGPDTQYF.

This CDR3 is CASSKEKEKYGYTF. The CDR3 DNA reads as TGTGCCAGCAGCAAAGAAAAGGAGAAATATGGCTACACCTTC. The chain links TRBV21-1 to TRBJ1-2. TRBV21-1 is labeled a pseudogene. The CDR3 runs to 14 residues.

The V call is TRBV5-6, the J call TRBJ2-3; possible D gene TRBD1, 6 bases. Germline V CDR1 and CDR2: SGHDT, YYEEEE. The CDR3 runs 16 residues. V lost 0 bases, J lost 3 bases, and 14 bases lay in between. CDR3 coding DNA: TGTGCCAGCAGCTTGGGTCGAAACGACAGGACAGATACGCAGTATTTT. Protein product: CASSLGRNDRTDTQYF.

The chain is built from TRBV10-1 and TRBJ1-4, with D unclear. The length of the CDR3 is 14 residues. V lost 5 bases to trimming and J lost 8 bases, with 15 bases between them. The V gene's germline CDR1 is WNHNN and CDR2 SYGVQD (reference sequence). CDR3 protein: CASSKNTGNEKLFF. The CDR3 DNA sequence: TGCGCCAGCAGTAAAAATACCGGGAACGAAAAACTGTTTTTT.

V gene TRBV7-2 combines with J gene TRBJ2-5; maybe TRBD1 (5 bases). The CDR3 is 13 residues long. CDR1 and CDR2 from the germline V gene are SGHTA and FQGNSA. Trimming shortened V by 2 bases and J by 5 bases, and 9 bases separated the two germline ends. As DNA, the CDR3 is TGTGCCAGCAGCTTACAGGGTCCTGAGACCCAGTACTTC. As protein: CASSLQGPETQYF.

A single count supports this clone. V gene TRBV5-1 combines with J gene TRBJ1-4, with unresolved D. V was pared by 0 bases and J by 4 bases, with 4 bases between. Per the germline V gene, CDR1 is SGHRS and CDR2 is YFSETQ. The CDR3 is 13 residues long. Here the CDR3 DNA reads TGCGCCAGCAGCTTGGGTCTTAATGAAAAACTGTTTTTT. As protein: CASSLGLNEKLFF.

The V call is TRBV2, the J call TRBJ2-6; tentative D call: TRBD2 (7 bases). CDR3 length equals 22 residues. With 5 bases removed from V and 6 bases from J, the gap between germline ends came to 35 bases. Germline V gene sequence: CDR1 SNHLY, CDR2 FYNNEI. Here the CDR3 DNA reads TGTGCCAGCAGTACGGAATTCCAGGGGACGGGACTAACGGCACCAACGGCCAACGTCCTGACTTTC. This encodes CASSTEFQGTGLTAPTANVLTF.

This clone was observed a single time. This sequence joins TRBV28 and TRBJ1-3; D might be TRBD1 (5 bases). V was cut by 4 bases and J by 4 bases, with 11 bases left in between. The CDR3 runs 14 residues. Germline V lookup: CDR1 MDHEN, CDR2 SYDVKM. CDR3 loop: CASSYSGEGNTIYF. Here the CDR3 DNA reads TGTGCCAGCAGTTATTCGGGGGAAGGAAACACCATATATTTT.

The chain uses TRBV9 and TRBJ1-5; no firm D call. CDR3 length equals 13 residues. V was clipped by 3 bases and J by 5 bases, with 9 bases between them. Germline values: CDR1 SGDLS, CDR2 YYNGEE. The CDR3 region is CASSAGGDQPQHF. In DNA, the CDR3 is TGTGCCAGCAGCGCCGGAGGTGATCAGCCCCAGCATTTT.

This clone appeared once. The chain has TRBV11-3 and TRBJ2-7; 15 positions match TRBD2. Trimming removed 1 base from V and 6 bases from J; junction bases left unmatched: 4. This CDR3 comprises 16 residues. Germline V gives CDR1 SGHNT, CDR2 YENEEA. The CDR3 DNA reads TGTGCCAGCAGCTTAGGGACTAGCGGGAGGGCCGCCGAGCAGTACTTC. Translated, it gives CASSLGTSGRAAEQYF.

CDR3 in DNA: TGTGCTACCCAGACGAGGAACTCCTACAATGAGCAGTTCTTC. Translation gives CATQTRNSYNEQFF. This chain connects TRBV5-4 to TRBJ2-1, with D unresolved. Germline CDR1 SGHNT, CDR2 YYREEE (reference sequence). The CDR3 spans 14 residues.

V usage is TRBV10-3 and J usage is TRBJ1-5, with D tentatively TRBD1 (6 bases). Germline values: CDR1 ENHRY, CDR2 SYGVKD. The CDR3 loop spans 15 amino acids. V was trimmed by 4 bases and J by 3 bases, leaving 13 bases between them. The CDR3, as DNA: TGTGCCATCAGTGCTGGGACAACACCCAATCAGCCCCAGCATTTT. It translates to CAISAGTTPNQPQHF.

The chain links TRBV11-2 to TRBJ2-3; maybe TRBD2 (5 bases). CDR1 SGHAT and CDR2 FQNNGV come from the germline V gene. The CDR3 has 15 amino acids. V was trimmed by 5 bases and J by 0 bases, leaving 12 bases between them. The CDR3 nucleotides are TGTGCCAGCAGCCCCCCGGGAAAAAGCACAGATACGCAGTATTTT. This encodes CASSPPGKSTDTQYF.

V gene TRBV5-4 combines with J gene TRBJ1-5; no clear D. V lost 4 bases and J lost 0, with 14 bases in between. Per the germline V gene, CDR1 is SGHNT and CDR2 is YYREEE (reference sequence). The CDR3 consists of 16 residues. CDR3 DNA sequence: TGTGCCAGCAGCCTGGACGGGAGCCTTAGCAATCAGCCCCAGCATTTT. Translated, it gives CASSLDGSLSNQPQHF.

The V and J genes are TRBV6-1 and TRBJ2-7; 11 positions agree with TRBD2. Trimming removed 8 bases from V and 0 bases from J; junction bases left unmatched: 9. The CDR3 is made up of 16 amino acids. In germline, CDR1 is MNHNS, CDR2 SASEGT. In DNA, the CDR3 is TGTGCCAGCCGTGCGACTAGCGGGGAACGCTCCTACGAGCAGTACTTC. This translates into CASRATSGERSYEQYF.

The chain recombines TRBV19 with TRBJ1-2, with 7 bases matching TRBD1. The ends lost 6 bases at V and 8 bases at J; junction bases unmatched: 9. The CDR3 contains 13 residues. Per germline, CDR1 LNHDA and CDR2 SQIVND (reference sequence). Here the CDR3 reads CASSPDRTMGYTF. The CDR3 DNA is TGTGCCAGTAGCCCGGACAGGACTATGGGCTACACCTTC.

The J gene is TRBJ1-1, the V gene TRBV7-6; the D gene is possibly TRBD1 (5 bases). Germline-derived CDR1 and CDR2 are SGHVS and FNYEAQ. The ends were cut back, 1 base at V and 5 bases at J, with 11 bases in the middle. The CDR3 length is 14 residues. DNA for the CDR3: TGTGCCAGCAGCTTAGAGCAGGGTAATACTGAAGCTTTCTTT. This sequence encodes CASSLEQGNTEAFF.

The gene calls are TRBV19 and TRBJ1-5, with D tentatively TRBD1 (5 bases). V shed 5 bases and J shed 1 base, with 9 bases lying between them. The germline V gene has CDR1 LNHDA and CDR2 SQIVND (reference sequence). The CDR3 covers 14 residues. CDR3 coding DNA: TGTGCCAGTAGTCTTGGGGGGAGCAATCAGCCCCAGCATTTT. Its protein is CASSLGGSNQPQHF.

The rearrangement joins TRBV19 to TRBJ1-1; D perhaps matches TRBD1 (5 bases). Germline CDR1 reads LNHDA; CDR2 reads SQIVND (reference sequence). The V end was cut by 6 bases, the J end by 3 bases, with 11 bases between. This CDR3 comprises 13 residues. DNA of the CDR3: TGTGCCAGTAGCTTCGGCAGGGACACTGAAGCTTTCTTT. It encodes CASSFGRDTEAFF.

The rearrangement uses TRBV6-5 and TRBJ1-3, with D possibly being TRBD1 (6 bases). V lost 0 bases and J 0 bases, leaving 9 bases between the germline ends. This CDR3 has 16 residues. Germline values: CDR1 MNHEY, CDR2 SVGAGI. Written as DNA, the CDR3 is TGTGCCAGCAGTTACTCGGGACAAGCCTCTGGAAACACCATATATTTT. Its translation is CASSYSGQASGNTIYF.

The gene calls are TRBV9 and TRBJ1-3; perhaps TRBD1 as D (5 bases). The V end lost 4 bases, the J end lost 0 bases, and 17 bases lay between the germline ends. CDR3 length: 17 residues. The germline V gene has CDR1 SGDLS and CDR2 YYNGEE. The DNA of the CDR3 is TGTGCCAGCAGCCTGGGGCAGTTTGATGTCTCTGGAAACACCATATATTTT. This translates into CASSLGQFDVSGNTIYF.